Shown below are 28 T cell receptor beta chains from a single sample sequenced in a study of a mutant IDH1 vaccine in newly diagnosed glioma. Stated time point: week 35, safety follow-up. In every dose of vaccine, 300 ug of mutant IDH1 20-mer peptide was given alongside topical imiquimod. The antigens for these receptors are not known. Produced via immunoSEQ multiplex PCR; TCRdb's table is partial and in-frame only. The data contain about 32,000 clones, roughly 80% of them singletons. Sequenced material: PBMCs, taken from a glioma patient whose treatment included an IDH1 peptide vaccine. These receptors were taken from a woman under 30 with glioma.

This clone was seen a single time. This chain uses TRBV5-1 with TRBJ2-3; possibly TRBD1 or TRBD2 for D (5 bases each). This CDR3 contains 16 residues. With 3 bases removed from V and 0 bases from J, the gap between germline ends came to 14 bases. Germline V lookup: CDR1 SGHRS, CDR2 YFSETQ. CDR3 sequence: CASSSTGAPSTDTQYF. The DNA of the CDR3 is TGCGCCAGCAGCTCAACCGGGGCCCCTAGCACAGATACGCAGTATTTT. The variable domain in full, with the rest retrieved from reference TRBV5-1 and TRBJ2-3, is KAGVTQTPRYLIKTRGQQVTLSCSPISGHRSVSWYQQTPGQGLQFLFEYFSETQRNKGNFPGRFSGRQFSNSRSEMNVSTLELGDSALYLCASSSTGAPSTDTQYFGPGTRLTVL.

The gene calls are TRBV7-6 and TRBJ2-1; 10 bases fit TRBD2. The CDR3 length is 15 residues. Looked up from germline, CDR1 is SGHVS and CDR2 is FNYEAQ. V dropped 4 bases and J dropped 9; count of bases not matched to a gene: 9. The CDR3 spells CASSSTSGEGIEQFF. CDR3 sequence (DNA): TGTGCCAGCAGCTCAACTAGCGGGGAAGGTATTGAGCAGTTCTTC.

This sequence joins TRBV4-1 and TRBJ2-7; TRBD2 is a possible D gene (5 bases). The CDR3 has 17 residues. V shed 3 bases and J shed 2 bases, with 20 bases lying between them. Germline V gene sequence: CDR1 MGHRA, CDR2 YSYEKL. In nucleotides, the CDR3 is TGCGCCAGCAGCCAGACATTAGGAGGCAGGTTGACCTACGAGCAGTACTTC. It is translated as CASSQTLGGRLTYEQYF.

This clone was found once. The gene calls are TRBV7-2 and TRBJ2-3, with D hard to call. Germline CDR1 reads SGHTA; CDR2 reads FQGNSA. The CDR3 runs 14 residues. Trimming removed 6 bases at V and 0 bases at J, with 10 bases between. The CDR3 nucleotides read TGTGCCAGCAGTTATTTCCAGAGCACAGATACGCAGTATTTT. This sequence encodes CASSYFQSTDTQYF.

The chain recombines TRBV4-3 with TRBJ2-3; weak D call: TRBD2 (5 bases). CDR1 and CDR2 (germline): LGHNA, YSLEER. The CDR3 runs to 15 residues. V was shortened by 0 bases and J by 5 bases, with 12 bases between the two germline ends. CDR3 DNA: TGCGCCAGCAGCCAAGATCTTGAGGGAGTAGATACGCAGTATTTT. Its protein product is CASSQDLEGVDTQYF.

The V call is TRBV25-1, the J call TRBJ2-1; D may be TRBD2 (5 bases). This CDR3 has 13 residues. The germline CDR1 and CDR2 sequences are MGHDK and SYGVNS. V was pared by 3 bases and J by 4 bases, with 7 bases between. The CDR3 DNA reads TGTGCCAGCAGTGAGGGCGGGTACAATGAGCAGTTCTTC. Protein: CASSEGGYNEQFF.

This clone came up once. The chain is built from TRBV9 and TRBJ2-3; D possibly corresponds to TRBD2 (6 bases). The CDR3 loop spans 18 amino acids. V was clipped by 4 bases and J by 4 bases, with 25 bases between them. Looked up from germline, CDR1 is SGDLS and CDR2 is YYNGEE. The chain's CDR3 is CASSTPPGTSGGSDTQYF. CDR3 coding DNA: TGTGCCAGCAGCACTCCCCCCGGGACTTCTGGGGGGTCAGATACGCAGTATTTT. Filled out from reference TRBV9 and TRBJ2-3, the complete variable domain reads DSGVTQTPKHLITATGQRVTLRCSPRSGDLSVYWYQQSLDQGLQFLIQYYNGEERAKGNILERFSAQQFPDLHSELNLSSLELGDSALYFCASSTPPGTSGGSDTQYFGPGTRLTVL.

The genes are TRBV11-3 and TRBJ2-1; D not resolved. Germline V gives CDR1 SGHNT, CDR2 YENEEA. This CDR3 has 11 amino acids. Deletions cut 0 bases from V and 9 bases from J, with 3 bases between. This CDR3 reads CASSLEGEQFF. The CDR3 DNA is TGTGCCAGCAGCTTAGAAGGTGAGCAGTTCTTC.

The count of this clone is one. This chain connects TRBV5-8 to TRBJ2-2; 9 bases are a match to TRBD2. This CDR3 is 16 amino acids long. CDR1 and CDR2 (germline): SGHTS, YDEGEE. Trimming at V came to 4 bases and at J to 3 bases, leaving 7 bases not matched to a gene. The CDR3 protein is CASSRGLAGDTGELFF. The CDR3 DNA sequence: TGTGCCAGCAGCCGGGGACTAGCAGGAGACACCGGGGAGCTGTTTTTT.

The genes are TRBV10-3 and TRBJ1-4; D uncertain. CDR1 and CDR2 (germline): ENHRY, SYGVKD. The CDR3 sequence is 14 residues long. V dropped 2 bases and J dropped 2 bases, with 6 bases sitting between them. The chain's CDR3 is CAISETPTNEKLFF. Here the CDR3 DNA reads TGTGCCATCAGTGAGACCCCTACTAATGAAAAACTGTTTTTT.

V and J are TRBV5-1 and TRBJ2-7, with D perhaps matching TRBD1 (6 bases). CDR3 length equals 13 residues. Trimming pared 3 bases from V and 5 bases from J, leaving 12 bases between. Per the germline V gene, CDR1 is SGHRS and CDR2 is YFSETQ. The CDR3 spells CASSSSYRDEQYF. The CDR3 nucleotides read TGCGCCAGCAGCTCCTCCTACAGGGACGAGCAGTACTTC. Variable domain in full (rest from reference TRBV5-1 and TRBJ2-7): KAGVTQTPRYLIKTRGQQVTLSCSPISGHRSVSWYQQTPGQGLQFLFEYFSETQRNKGNFPGRFSGRQFSNSRSEMNVSTLELGDSALYLCASSSSYRDEQYFGPGTRLTVT.

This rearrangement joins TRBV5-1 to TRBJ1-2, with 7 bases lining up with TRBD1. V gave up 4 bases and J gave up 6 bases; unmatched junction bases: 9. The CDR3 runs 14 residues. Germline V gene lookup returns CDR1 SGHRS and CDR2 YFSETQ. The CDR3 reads CASSRGRVINGYTF. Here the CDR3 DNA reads TGCGCCAGCAGCAGGGGGCGGGTGATTAATGGCTACACCTTC. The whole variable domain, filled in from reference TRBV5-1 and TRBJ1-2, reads KAGVTQTPRYLIKTRGQQVTLSCSPISGHRSVSWYQQTPGQGLQFLFEYFSETQRNKGNFPGRFSGRQFSNSRSEMNVSTLELGDSALYLCASSRGRVINGYTFGSGTRLTVV.

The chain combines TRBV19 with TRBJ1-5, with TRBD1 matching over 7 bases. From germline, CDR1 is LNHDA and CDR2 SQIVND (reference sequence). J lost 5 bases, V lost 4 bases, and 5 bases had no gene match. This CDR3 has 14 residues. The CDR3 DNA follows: TGTGCCAGTAGTAGAACGGGACAGTATCAGCCCCAGCATTTT. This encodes CASSRTGQYQPQHF.

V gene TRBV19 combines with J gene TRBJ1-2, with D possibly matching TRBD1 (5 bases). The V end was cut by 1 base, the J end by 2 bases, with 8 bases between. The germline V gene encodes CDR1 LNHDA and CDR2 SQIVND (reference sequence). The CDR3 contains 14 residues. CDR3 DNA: TGTGCCAGTAGTATAGGTCGACAGAACTATGGCTACACCTTC. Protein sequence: CASSIGRQNYGYTF.

The CDR3 here is CASSLLGTGEQFF. As DNA, the CDR3 is TGTGCCAGCAGTCTTCTGGGGACGGGTGAGCAGTTCTTC. The chain couples TRBV6-1 to TRBJ2-1; D may match TRBD1 or TRBD2 (5 bases each). The germline V gene encodes CDR1 MNHNS and CDR2 SASEGT. The CDR3 runs to 13 residues. V lost 5 bases and J lost 9, with 14 bases in between.

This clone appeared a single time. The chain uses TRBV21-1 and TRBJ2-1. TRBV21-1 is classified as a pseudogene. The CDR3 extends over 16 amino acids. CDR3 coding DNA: TGTGCCAGCAGCAAAGCCCCCAGACCGGACTACAATGAGCAGTTCTTC. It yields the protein CASSKAPRPDYNEQFF.

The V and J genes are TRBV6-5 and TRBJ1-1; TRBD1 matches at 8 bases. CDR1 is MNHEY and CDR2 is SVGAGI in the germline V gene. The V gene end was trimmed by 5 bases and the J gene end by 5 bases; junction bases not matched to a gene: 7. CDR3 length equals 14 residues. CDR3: CASSGRTGITEAFF. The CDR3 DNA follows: TGTGCCAGCAGTGGCCGGACAGGGATAACTGAAGCTTTCTTT.

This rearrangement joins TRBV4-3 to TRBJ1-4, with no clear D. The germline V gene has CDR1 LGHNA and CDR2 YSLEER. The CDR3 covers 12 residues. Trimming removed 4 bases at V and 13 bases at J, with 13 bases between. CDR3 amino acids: CASSPGVKRLFF. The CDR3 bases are TGCGCCAGCAGCCCGGGTGTAAAAAGACTGTTTTTT.

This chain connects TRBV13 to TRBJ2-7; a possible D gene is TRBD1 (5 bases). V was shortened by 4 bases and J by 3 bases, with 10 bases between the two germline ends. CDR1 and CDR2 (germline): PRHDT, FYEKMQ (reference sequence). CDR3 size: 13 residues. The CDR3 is CASSSADIYEQYF. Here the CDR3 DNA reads TGTGCCAGCAGCTCCGCGGACATCTACGAGCAGTACTTC.

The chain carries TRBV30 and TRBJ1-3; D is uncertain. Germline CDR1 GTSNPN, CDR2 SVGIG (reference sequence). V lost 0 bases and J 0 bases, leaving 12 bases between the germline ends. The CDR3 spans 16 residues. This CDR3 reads CAWSVGSGLSGNTIYF. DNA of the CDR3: TGTGCCTGGAGTGTAGGCTCGGGCCTCTCTGGAAACACCATATATTTT.

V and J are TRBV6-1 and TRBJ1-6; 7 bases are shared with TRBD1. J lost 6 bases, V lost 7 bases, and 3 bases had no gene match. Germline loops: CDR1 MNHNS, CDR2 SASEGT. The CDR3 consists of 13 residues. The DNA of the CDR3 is TGTGCCAGCAAGACAGGGACTAATTCACCCCTCCACTTT. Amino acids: CASKTGTNSPLHF.

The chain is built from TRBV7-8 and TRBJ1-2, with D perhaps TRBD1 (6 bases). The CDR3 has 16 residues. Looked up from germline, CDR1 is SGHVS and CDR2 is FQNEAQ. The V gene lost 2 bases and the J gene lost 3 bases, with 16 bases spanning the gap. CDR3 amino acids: CASSLLGGAGDYGYTF. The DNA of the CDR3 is TGTGCCAGCAGCTTATTGGGGGGCGCCGGTGACTATGGCTACACCTTC.

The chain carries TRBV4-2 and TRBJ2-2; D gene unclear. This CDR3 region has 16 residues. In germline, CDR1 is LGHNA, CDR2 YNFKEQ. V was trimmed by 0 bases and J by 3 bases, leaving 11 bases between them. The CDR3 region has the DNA TGTGCCAGCAGCCAAGAGAAAGCCGACGACACCGGGGAGCTGTTTTTT. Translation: CASSQEKADDTGELFF.

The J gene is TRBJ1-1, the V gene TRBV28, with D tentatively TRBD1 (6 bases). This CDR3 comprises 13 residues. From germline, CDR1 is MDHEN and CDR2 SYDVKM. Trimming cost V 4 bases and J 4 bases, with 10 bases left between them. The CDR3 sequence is CASSSTGSTEAFF. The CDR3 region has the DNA TGTGCCAGCAGTTCGACAGGCTCCACTGAAGCTTTCTTT.

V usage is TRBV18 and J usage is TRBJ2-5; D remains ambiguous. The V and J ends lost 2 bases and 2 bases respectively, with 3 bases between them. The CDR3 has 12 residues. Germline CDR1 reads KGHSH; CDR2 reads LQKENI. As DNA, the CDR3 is TGTGCCAGCTCACCAGCTCAAGAGACCCAGTACTTC. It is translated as CASSPAQETQYF.

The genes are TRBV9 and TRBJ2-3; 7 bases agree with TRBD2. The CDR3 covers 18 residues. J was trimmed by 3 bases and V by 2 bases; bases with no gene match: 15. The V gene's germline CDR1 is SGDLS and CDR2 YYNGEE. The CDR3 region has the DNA TGTGCCAGCAGCGTTTTAGGTTCCGCGGGAGCGGGGACAGATACGCAGTATTTT. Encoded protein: CASSVLGSAGAGTDTQYF.

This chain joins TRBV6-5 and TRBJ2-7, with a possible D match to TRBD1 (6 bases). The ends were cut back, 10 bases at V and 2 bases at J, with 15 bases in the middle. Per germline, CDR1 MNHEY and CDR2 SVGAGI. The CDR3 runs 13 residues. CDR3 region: CATREQGTYEQYF. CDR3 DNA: TGTGCCACCAGAGAACAGGGAACCTACGAGCAGTACTTC.

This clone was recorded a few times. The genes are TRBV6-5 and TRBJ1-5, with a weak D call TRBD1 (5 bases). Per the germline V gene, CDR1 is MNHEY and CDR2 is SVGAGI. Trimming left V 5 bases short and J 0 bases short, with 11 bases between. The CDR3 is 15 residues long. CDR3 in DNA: TGTGCCAGCAGTGCGACAGCATATAGCAATCAGCCCCAGCATTTT. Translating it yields CASSATAYSNQPQHF.